The clone carrying this TCR beta chain was seen repeatedly, ten times or more. Its antigen remains unidentified. Assembly of TCR beta libraries relied on iRepertoire HTBI primers together with Arm-PCR of CDR3 regions. A single record per CDR3 protein comes from TCRdb applying MiXCR to the multiplex PCR reads. The sample lists about 530,000 distinct CDR3 sequences, around 15% seen once, with about 25% in the top ten. This record comes from a study of regulatory T cells in long-lasting Graves disease. As for the study in general: Recently diagnosed Graves' patients had received antithyroid drugs for under 3 months.

From germline, CDR1 is MDHEN and CDR2 SYDVKM. CDR3 length equals 16 residues. The V gene end was trimmed by 5 bases and the J gene end by 4 bases; junction bases not matched to a gene: 12. As to time point: newly diagnosed GD, antithyroid drugs for less than 3 months. Preparation of the TCR library used RNA extracted from PBMCs. Study results and limitations: Few sampled subjects may have lowered accuracy.

These data were likewise used in another study, on T cells in Graves' hyperthyroidism and ophthalmopathy. That paper states: Lactation, pregnancy, other autoimmune disease or uncontrolled infection excluded patients. Most expanded thyroid clonotypes above 0.001 recurred in blood.

The sequencing used peripheral blood mononuclear cells (PBMCs), collected at new diagnosis, from a patient treated with antithyroid drugs. The rearrangement links TRBV28 to TRBJ1-2; the match to TRBD1 covers 8 bases. The origin of this receptor is a woman aged 35 to 59 with Graves disease. The CDR3 nucleotides read TGTGCCAGCAGTAACACCCCAGGGGGCGGTAGCTATGGCTACACCTTC. Amino acids: CASSNTPGGGSYGYTF.